A single sample gave rise to the 24 T cell receptor beta chains below, sequenced in a study of T cell repertoires in cytomegalovirus infection. One entry per CDR3 protein, called by TCRdb with MiXCR from the reads. The profile shows 750,000 to 950,000 distinct CDR3 sequences, about 29% of them singletons. No cognate antigen is known for these TCRs. Source: cultured CD8+ T cells from PBMCs, taken from culture after CMV antigen stimulation. Receptor source: a human donor in good health (CMV status not recorded). Some clones in this sample may be carry-over from other donors' samples.

This clonotype was observed many times. J is TRBJ2-7 and V is TRBV12-3 or TRBV12-4, with 7 nucleotides matching TRBD1. The CDR3 is 13 amino acids. J was trimmed by 7 bases and V by 5 bases; bases with no gene match: 8. DNA of the CDR3: TGTGCCAGCAGTCCCGGACAGGTGGCGGAGCAGTACTTC. This gives the protein CASSPGQVAEQYF.

This chain connects TRBV2 to TRBJ2-5, with TRBD1 as a possible D gene (6 bases). CDR3 size: 16 residues. V lost 6 bases and J lost 1, with 18 bases in between. Germline lookup yields CDR1 SNHLY and CDR2 FYNNEI. The CDR3 reads CASSVWTAGIQETQYF. CDR3 in DNA: TGTGCCAGCAGCGTTTGGACAGCCGGGATCCAAGAGACCCAGTACTTC.

This clonotype was seen a handful of times. The chain couples TRBV29-1 to TRBJ2-6; no firm D call. The CDR3 has 13 amino acids. V gave up 0 bases and J gave up 9 bases, with 9 bases separating them. Germline lookup yields CDR1 SQVTM and CDR2 ANQGSEA. This CDR3 reads CSVEDSGGNVLTF. The CDR3 DNA reads as TGCAGCGTTGAAGATTCTGGCGGCAACGTCCTGACTTTC.

This chain joins TRBV7-9 and TRBJ1-1; tentative D call: TRBD1 (6 bases). V lost 5 bases and J lost 0, with 13 bases in between. Per germline, CDR1 SEHNR and CDR2 FQNEAQ (reference sequence). The CDR3 totals 15 residues. The CDR3: CASSPNRVMNTEAFF. CDR3 nucleotide sequence: TGTGCCAGCAGCCCAAACAGGGTGATGAACACTGAAGCTTTCTTT.

The V gene is TRBV7-9, the J gene TRBJ1-2; D is possibly TRBD1 (5 bases). The CDR3 extends over 14 amino acids. Germline V CDR1 and CDR2: SEHNR, FQNEAQ (reference sequence). Trimming removed 2 bases from V and 7 bases from J, with 14 bases in between. For the CDR3, the DNA is TGTGCCAGCAGCTTACTTGGGGCCGCTCCTGGCTACACCTTC. Residues: CASSLLGAAPGYTF.

The V gene is TRBV7-2, the J gene TRBJ2-2; weak D call: TRBD1 (6 bases). CDR3 length equals 18 residues. The germline V gene encodes CDR1 SGHTA and CDR2 FQGNSA. Between the trimmed V and J ends, which lost 2 bases and 4 bases, there was a span of 20 bases. The DNA of the CDR3 is TGTGCCAGCAGCTTATATAGTCCCGACCCGACAGGCACCGGGGAGCTGTTTTTT. This codes for CASSLYSPDPTGTGELFF.

V and J are TRBV7-8 and TRBJ2-3, with 8 bases that match TRBD2. Unmatched junction bases numbered 4, after V lost 2 bases and J lost 0 bases. The V gene's germline CDR1 is SGHVS and CDR2 FQNEAQ. The CDR3 extends over 16 amino acids. The CDR3 spells CASSLYSGVSTDTQYF. DNA for the CDR3: TGTGCCAGCAGCTTATATAGCGGGGTGAGCACAGATACGCAGTATTTT.

This clonotype has only a few counts. The gene calls are TRBV12-3 or TRBV12-4 and TRBJ2-1; D is ambiguous. The CDR3 spans 14 residues. Trimming stripped 4 bases from V and 3 bases from J, with 10 bases between. This CDR3 reads CASSSPDFYNEQFF. The CDR3 coding sequence is TGTGCCAGCAGTTCCCCCGACTTCTACAATGAGCAGTTCTTC.

This clonotype came up a few times. The V gene is TRBV15, the J gene TRBJ2-7, with 7 nucleotides matching TRBD1. CDR3 size: 14 residues. CDR1 is LNHNV, CDR2 YYDKDF, per germline (reference sequence). V shed 0 bases and J 4 bases; nucleotides not matched to a gene: 3. CDR3 bases: TGTGCCACCAGCAGAGAGAGGGGGCGTTACGAGCAGTACGTC. Translated: CATSRERGRYEQYV.

The rearrangement uses TRBV12-3 or TRBV12-4 and TRBJ1-1; D unresolved. Trimming took 5 bases from V and 8 from J, leaving 15 bases between them. The CDR3 contains 13 residues. Here the CDR3 reads CASSPGSYPEAFF. CDR3 in DNA: TGTGCCAGCAGTCCGGGGTCCTACCCCGAAGCTTTCTTT.

This chain connects TRBV6-8 to TRBJ2-7; D gene uncertain. V was clipped by 5 bases and J by 4 bases, with 12 bases between them. The V gene's germline CDR1 is MNHGY and CDR2 SAAAGT. The CDR3 contains 13 residues. This CDR3 is CASSTIETYEQYF. Here the CDR3 DNA reads TGTGCCAGCAGTACCATCGAGACTTACGAGCAGTACTTC.

This clonotype occurred a few times. V usage is TRBV4-1 and J usage is TRBJ2-5, with D tentatively TRBD2 (5 bases). Trimming took 0 bases from V and 5 from J, leaving 13 bases between them. The germline CDR1 and CDR2 sequences are MGHRA and YSYEKL. There are 15 residues in the CDR3. The CDR3 region has the DNA TGCGCCAGCAGCCAAGAGGTAGCGAGTGGGGAGACCCAGTACTTC. This translates into CASSQEVASGETQYF.

The sample holds a few counts of this clonotype. V gene TRBV7-6 combines with J gene TRBJ2-7, with no clear D. Germline CDR1 and CDR2: SGHVS and FNYEAQ. V was trimmed by 0 bases and J by 0 bases, leaving 6 bases between them. The CDR3 sequence is 14 residues long. The CDR3 DNA follows: TGTGCCAGCAGCTTAGCGGGCCACTCCTACGAGCAGTACTTC. Encoded protein: CASSLAGHSYEQYF.

The chain joins TRBV12-3 or TRBV12-4 to TRBJ1-1; possible D gene TRBD1, 5 bases. The CDR3 has 14 amino acids. The V end lost 6 bases, the J end lost 1 base, and 12 bases lay between the germline ends. CDR3 loop: CASSRDGWNTEAFF. The CDR3 DNA follows: TGTGCCAGCAGCCGGGACGGATGGAACACTGAAGCTTTCTTT.

This clonotype was observed at least ten times. The V call is TRBV6-1, the J call TRBJ1-1; no clear D. The CDR3 totals 12 residues. V lost 6 bases, J lost 3 bases, and 8 bases lay in between. Germline values: CDR1 MNHNS, CDR2 SASEGT. For the CDR3, the DNA is TGTGCCAGCAGGGAGGGCTACACTGAAGCTTTCTTT. Translated: CASREGYTEAFF.

This clonotype was found once. The chain joins TRBV2 to TRBJ1-1; no clear D. CDR1 and CDR2 from the germline V gene are SNHLY and FYNNEI. CDR3 length: 12 amino acids. V lost 8 bases to trimming and J lost 1 base, with 8 bases between them. The CDR3 here is CASAPGNTEAFF. CDR3 coding DNA: TGTGCCAGCGCCCCTGGGAACACTGAAGCTTTCTTT.

There are many counts of this clonotype. The chain recombines TRBV7-8 with TRBJ2-1; a possible D gene is TRBD2 (5 bases). The CDR3 has 13 amino acids. The ends were cut back, 3 bases at V and 9 bases at J, with 12 bases in the middle. Germline CDR1 reads SGHVS; CDR2 reads FQNEAQ. This CDR3 is CASSFEGGVEQFF. CDR3 nucleotide sequence: TGTGCCAGCAGCTTTGAGGGCGGTGTTGAGCAGTTCTTC. Supplemented by reference TRBV7-8 and TRBJ2-1, the full variable domain reads GAGVSQSPRYKVAKRGQDVALRCDPISGHVSLFWYQQALGQGPEFLTYFQNEAQLDKSGLPSDRFFAERPEGSVSTLKIQRTQQEDSAVYLCASSFEGGVEQFFGPGTRLTVL.

This sequence joins TRBV7-4 and TRBJ2-7; 9 bases are shared with TRBD1. The CDR3 extends over 15 amino acids. CDR1 is SGHVT and CDR2 is SQSDAQ in the germline V gene. Germline trimming cut 5 bases from V and 1 base from J; bases unmatched to any gene: 6. The CDR3 loop is CASSHRDRASYEQYF. Written as DNA, the CDR3 is TGTGCCAGCAGCCACCGGGACAGGGCGTCCTACGAGCAGTACTTC.

This clonotype appeared a few times. In nucleotides, the CDR3 is TGTGCCAGCAGCCAAGAGGCGGGGGGATTCCAAGAGACCCAGTACTTC. This encodes CASSQEAGGFQETQYF. The rearrangement uses TRBV3-1 and TRBJ2-5; 8 bases fit TRBD2. This CDR3 contains 16 residues. The germline CDR1 and CDR2 sequences are LGHDT and YNNKEL (reference sequence). V lost 0 bases, J lost 1 base, and 4 bases stayed unmatched.

The chain has TRBV7-2 and TRBJ2-7, with D possibly being TRBD1 (6 bases). The CDR3 has 15 residues. Germline V lookup: CDR1 SGHTA, CDR2 FQGNSA. The germline V and J ends were trimmed by 3 bases and 2 bases, with 14 bases remaining between them. CDR3 loop: CASSLGTTDPYEQYF. CDR3 in DNA: TGTGCCAGCAGCTTGGGGACAACGGATCCCTACGAGCAGTACTTC.

This clonotype was seen only a few times. V usage is TRBV6-5 and J usage is TRBJ2-7; D is ambiguous. CDR1 is MNHEY and CDR2 is SVGAGI in the germline V gene. CDR3 length: 13 amino acids. V dropped 0 bases and J dropped 5 bases, with 8 bases sitting between them. The CDR3 is CASSYSPSNEQYF. CDR3 nucleotides: TGTGCCAGCAGTTACTCCCCATCGAACGAGCAGTACTTC.

This sequence joins TRBV7-9 and TRBJ2-3; D gene ambiguous. Deletions cut 10 bases from V and 6 bases from J, with 23 bases between. Germline CDR1 reads SEHNR; CDR2 reads FQNEAQ (reference sequence). The CDR3 runs 15 residues. The CDR3 DNA reads as TGTGCCACTACCCCCTTCACCTACTTTGGGGATACGCAGTATTTT. It yields the protein CATTPFTYFGDTQYF. Using reference TRBV7-9 and TRBJ2-3 for the parts outside the CDR3, the full variable domain is DTGVSQNPRHKITKRGQNVTFRCDPISEHNRLYWYRQTLGQGPEFLTYFQNEAQLEKSRLLSDRFSAERPKGSFSTLEIQRTEQGDSAMYLCATTPFTYFGDTQYFGPGTRLTVL.

The rearrangement joins TRBV28 to TRBJ1-1; the D gene is possibly TRBD1 (5 bases). Between the trimmed V and J ends, which lost 7 bases and 4 bases, there was a span of 25 bases. From germline, CDR1 is MDHEN and CDR2 SYDVKM. This CDR3 region has 17 residues. DNA for the CDR3: TGTGCCAGCAAAACGCCACCTCCGAGCGGGGGAGGCACTGAAGCTTTCTTT. Its translation is CASKTPPPSGGGTEAFF. Supplemented by reference TRBV28 and TRBJ1-1, the full variable domain reads DVKVTQSSRYLVKRTGEKVFLECVQDMDHENMFWYRQDPGLGLRLIYFSYDVKMKEKGDIPEGYSVSREKKERFSLILESASTNQTSMYLCASKTPPPSGGGTEAFFGQGTRLTVV.

The chain couples TRBV12-5 to TRBJ1-5, with D unresolved. CDR3 size: 11 residues. Germline V gene sequence: CDR1 LGHNT, CDR2 FRNRAP. The V and J ends lost 5 bases and 4 bases respectively, with 3 bases between them. The CDR3: CASGPNQPQHF. CDR3 nucleotide sequence: TGTGCTAGTGGTCCAAATCAGCCCCAGCATTTT. The full variable domain, with the rest looked up from reference TRBV12-5 and TRBJ1-5, is DARVTQTPRHKVTEMGQEVTMRCQPILGHNTVFWYRQTMMQGLELLAYFRNRAPLDDSGMPKDRFSAEMPDATLATLKIQPSEPRDSAVYFCASGPNQPQHFGDGTRLSIL.